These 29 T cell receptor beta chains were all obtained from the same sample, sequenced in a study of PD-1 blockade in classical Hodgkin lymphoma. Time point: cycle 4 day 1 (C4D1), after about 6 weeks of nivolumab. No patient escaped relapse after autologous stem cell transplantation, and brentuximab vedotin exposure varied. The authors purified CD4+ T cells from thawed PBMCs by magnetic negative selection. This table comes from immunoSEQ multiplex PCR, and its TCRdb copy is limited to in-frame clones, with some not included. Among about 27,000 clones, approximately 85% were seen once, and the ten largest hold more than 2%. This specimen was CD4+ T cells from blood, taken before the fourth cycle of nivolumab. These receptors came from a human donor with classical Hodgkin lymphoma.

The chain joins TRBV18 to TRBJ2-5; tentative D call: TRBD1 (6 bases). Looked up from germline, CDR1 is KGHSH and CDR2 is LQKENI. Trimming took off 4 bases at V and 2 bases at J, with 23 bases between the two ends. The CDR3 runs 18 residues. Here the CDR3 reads CASSQLELSGDKQETQYF. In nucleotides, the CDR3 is TGTGCCAGCTCACAACTCGAACTGTCCGGGGACAAGCAAGAGACCCAGTACTTC.

DNA for the CDR3: TGTGCCAGCAGGCCCCTACAGGGGGTCATGTACACTGAAGCTTTCTTT. It encodes CASRPLQGVMYTEAFF. The chain has TRBV14 and TRBJ1-1; 8 nucleotides align to TRBD1. V dropped 6 bases and J dropped 3; count of bases not matched to a gene: 12. The CDR3 loop spans 16 amino acids. The germline V gene encodes CDR1 SGHDN and CDR2 FVKESK. The entire variable domain, with the rest obtained from reference TRBV14 and TRBJ1-1, is as follows: EAGVTQFPSHSVIEKGQTVTLRCDPISGHDNLYWYRRVMGKEIKFLLHFVKESKQDESGMPNNRFLAERTGGTYSTLKVQPAELEDSGVYFCASRPLQGVMYTEAFFGQGTRLTVV.

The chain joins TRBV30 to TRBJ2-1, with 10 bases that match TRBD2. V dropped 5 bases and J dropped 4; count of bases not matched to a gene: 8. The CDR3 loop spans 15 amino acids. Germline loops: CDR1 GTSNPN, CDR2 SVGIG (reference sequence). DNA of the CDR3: TGTGCCTGGGTCACAAGGACTAGCGGATACAATGAGCAGTTCTTC. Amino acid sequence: CAWVTRTSGYNEQFF.

The CDR3 sequence: CASRSGSYGYTF. CDR3 coding DNA: TGTGCCAGCAGGTCGGGGAGCTATGGCTACACCTTC. The V gene is TRBV28, the J gene TRBJ1-2, with D unclear. V was shortened by 6 bases and J by 4 bases, with 9 bases between the two germline ends. Germline V gene lookup returns CDR1 MDHEN and CDR2 SYDVKM. The CDR3 spans 12 residues.

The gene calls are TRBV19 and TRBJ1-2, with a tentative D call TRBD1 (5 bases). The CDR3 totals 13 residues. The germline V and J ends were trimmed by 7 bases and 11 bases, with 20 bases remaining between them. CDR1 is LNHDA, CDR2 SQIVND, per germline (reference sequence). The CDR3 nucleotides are TGTGCCAGTACCAAGGGACCGATCACGGCTTACACCTTC. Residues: CASTKGPITAYTF.

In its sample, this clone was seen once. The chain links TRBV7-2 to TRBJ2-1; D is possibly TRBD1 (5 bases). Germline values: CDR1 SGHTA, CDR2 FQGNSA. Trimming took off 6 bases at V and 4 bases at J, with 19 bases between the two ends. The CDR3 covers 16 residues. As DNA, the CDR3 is TGTGCCAGCAGGCTTTCTGGCGCGTCAGGGTACAATGAGCAGTTCTTC. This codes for CASRLSGASGYNEQFF.

The CDR3 spells CASSQDRFEEDTQYF. In DNA form, the CDR3 reads TGTGCCAGCAGCCAAGATAGGTTCGAGGAGGATACGCAGTATTTT. The chain joins TRBV4-2 to TRBJ2-3; D unresolved. CDR1 is LGHNA and CDR2 is YNFKEQ in the germline V gene. This CDR3 contains 15 residues. V gave up 0 bases and J gave up 6 bases, with 13 bases separating them.

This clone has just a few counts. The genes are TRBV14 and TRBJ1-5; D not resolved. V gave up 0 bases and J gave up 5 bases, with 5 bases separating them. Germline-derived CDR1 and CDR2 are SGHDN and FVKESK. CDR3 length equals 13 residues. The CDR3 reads CASSQDYHQPQHF. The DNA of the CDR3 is TGTGCCAGCAGCCAAGATTATCATCAGCCCCAGCATTTT. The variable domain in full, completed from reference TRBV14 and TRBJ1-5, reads EAGVTQFPSHSVIEKGQTVTLRCDPISGHDNLYWYRRVMGKEIKFLLHFVKESKQDESGMPNNRFLAERTGGTYSTLKVQPAELEDSGVYFCASSQDYHQPQHFGDGTRLSIL.

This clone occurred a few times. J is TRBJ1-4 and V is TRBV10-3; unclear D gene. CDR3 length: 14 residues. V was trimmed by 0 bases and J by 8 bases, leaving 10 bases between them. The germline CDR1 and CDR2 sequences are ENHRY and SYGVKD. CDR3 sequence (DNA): TGTGCCATCAGTGAGTCGGCGGGAGCCGAAAAACTGTTTTTT. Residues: CAISESAGAEKLFF.

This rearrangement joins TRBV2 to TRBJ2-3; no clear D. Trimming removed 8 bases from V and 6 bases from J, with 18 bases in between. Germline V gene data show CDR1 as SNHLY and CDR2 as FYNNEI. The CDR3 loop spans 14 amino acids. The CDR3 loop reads CASPSPGSKDTQYF. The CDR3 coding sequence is TGTGCCAGCCCGTCCCCAGGTTCAAAGGATACGCAGTATTTT.

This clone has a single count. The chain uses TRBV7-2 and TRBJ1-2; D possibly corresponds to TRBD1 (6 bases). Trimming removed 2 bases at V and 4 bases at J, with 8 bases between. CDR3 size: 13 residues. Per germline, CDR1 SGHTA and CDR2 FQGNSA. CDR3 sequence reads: CASSLQGLYGYTF. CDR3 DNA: TGTGCCAGCAGCTTACAGGGGCTCTATGGCTACACCTTC.

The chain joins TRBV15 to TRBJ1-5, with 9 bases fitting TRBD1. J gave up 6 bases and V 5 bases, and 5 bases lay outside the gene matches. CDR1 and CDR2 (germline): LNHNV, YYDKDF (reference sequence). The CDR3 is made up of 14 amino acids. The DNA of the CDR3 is TGTGCCACCAGCCTACAGGGGGCGTCTCAGCCCCAGCATTTT. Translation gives CATSLQGASQPQHF.

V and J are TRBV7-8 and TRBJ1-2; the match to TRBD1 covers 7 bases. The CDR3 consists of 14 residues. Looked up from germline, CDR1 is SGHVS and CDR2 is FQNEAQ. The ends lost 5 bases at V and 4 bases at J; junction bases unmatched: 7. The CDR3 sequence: CASSIGQAGYGYTF. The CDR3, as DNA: TGTGCCAGCAGCATTGGACAGGCTGGCTATGGCTACACCTTC.

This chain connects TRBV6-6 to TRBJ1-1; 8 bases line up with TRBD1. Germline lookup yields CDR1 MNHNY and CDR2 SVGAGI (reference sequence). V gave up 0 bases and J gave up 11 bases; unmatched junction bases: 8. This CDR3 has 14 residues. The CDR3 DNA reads TGTGCCAGCAGTTACTCGGACAGGGCCGTTGACGCTTTCTTT. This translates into CASSYSDRAVDAFF.

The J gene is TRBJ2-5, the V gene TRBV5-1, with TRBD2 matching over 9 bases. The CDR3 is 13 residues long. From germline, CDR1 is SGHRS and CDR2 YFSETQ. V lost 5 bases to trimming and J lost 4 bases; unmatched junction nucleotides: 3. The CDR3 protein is CASSSGSTETQYF. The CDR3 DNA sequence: TGCGCCAGCAGTAGCGGGAGTACAGAGACCCAGTACTTC.

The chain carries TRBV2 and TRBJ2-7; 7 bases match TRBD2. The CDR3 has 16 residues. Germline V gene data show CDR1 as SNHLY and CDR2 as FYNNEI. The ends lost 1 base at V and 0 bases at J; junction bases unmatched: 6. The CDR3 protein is CASSEGLLADSYEQYF. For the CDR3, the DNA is TGTGCCAGCAGTGAAGGGTTGCTAGCGGACTCCTACGAGCAGTACTTC.

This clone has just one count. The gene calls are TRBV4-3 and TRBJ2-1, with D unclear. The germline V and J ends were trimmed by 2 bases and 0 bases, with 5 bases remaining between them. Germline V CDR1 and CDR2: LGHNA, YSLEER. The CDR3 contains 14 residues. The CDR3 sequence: CASSQSSSYNEQFF. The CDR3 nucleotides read TGCGCCAGCAGCCAATCCAGCTCCTACAATGAGCAGTTCTTC.

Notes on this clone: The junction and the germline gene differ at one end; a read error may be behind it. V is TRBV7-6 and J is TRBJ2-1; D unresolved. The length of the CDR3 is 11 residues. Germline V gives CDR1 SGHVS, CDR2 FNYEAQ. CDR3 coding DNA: TGTGCCAGCAGCTCCGGAACTGCATGGATCTTC. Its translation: CASSSGTAWIF.

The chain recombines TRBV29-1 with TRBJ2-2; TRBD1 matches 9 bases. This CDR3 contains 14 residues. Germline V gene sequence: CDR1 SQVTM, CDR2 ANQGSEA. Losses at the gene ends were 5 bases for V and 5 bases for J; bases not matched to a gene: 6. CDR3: CSVYDRGKTGELFF. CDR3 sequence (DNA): TGCAGCGTTTATGACAGGGGGAAGACCGGGGAGCTGTTTTTT.

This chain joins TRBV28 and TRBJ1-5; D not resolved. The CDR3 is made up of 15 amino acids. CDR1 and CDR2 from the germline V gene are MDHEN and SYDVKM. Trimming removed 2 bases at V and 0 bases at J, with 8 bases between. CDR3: CASSLPGVSNQPQHF. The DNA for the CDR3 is TGTGCCAGCAGTTTACCGGGAGTTAGCAATCAGCCCCAGCATTTT.

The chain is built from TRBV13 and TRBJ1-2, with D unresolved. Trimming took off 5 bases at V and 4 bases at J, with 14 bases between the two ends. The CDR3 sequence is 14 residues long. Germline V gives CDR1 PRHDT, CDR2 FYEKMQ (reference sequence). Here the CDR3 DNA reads TGTGCCAGCAGCCCCACAGACTCGGGCTATGGCTACACCTTC. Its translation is CASSPTDSGYGYTF.

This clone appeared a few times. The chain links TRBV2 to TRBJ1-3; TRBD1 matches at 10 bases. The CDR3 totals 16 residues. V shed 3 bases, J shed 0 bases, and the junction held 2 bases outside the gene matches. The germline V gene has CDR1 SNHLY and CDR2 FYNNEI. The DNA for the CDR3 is TGTGCCAGCAGTGAGGGACAGGGGAACTCTGGAAACACCATATATTTT. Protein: CASSEGQGNSGNTIYF.

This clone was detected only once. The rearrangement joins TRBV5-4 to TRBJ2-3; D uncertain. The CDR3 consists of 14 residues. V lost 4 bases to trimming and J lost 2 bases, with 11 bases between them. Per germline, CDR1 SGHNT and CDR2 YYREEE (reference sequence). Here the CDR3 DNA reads TGTGCCAGCAGCCCTACCCGACACACAGATACGCAGTATTTT. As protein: CASSPTRHTDTQYF. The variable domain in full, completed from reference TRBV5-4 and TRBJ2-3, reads ETGVTQSPTHLIKTRGQQVTLRCSSQSGHNTVSWYQQALGQGPQFIFQYYREEENGRGNFPPRFSGLQFPNYSSELNVNALELDDSALYLCASSPTRHTDTQYFGPGTRLTVL.

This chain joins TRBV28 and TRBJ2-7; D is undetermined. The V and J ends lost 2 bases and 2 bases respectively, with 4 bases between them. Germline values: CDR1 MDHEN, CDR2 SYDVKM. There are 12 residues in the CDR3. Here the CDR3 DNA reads TGTGCCAGCAGTTTAGCGACCTACGAGCAGTACTTC. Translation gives CASSLATYEQYF.

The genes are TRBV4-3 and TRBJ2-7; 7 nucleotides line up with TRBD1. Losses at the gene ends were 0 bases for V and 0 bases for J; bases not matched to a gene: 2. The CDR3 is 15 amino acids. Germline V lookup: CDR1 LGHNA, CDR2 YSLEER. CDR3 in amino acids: CASSQDRGISYEQYF. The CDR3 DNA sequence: TGCGCCAGCAGCCAAGACAGGGGGATCTCCTACGAGCAGTACTTC.

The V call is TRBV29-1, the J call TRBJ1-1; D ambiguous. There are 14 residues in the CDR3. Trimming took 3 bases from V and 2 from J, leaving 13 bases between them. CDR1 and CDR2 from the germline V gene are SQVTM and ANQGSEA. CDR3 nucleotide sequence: TGCAGCGTTGAGGCGGACGGACTAAACACTGAAGCTTTCTTT. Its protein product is CSVEADGLNTEAFF.

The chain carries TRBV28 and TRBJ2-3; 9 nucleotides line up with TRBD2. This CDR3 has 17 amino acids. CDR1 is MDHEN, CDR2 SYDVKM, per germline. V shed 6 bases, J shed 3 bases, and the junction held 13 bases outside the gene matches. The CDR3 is CASSIFRGTSKTDTQYF. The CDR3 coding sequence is TGTGCCAGCAGCATCTTTCGGGGGACTAGCAAAACAGATACGCAGTATTTT.

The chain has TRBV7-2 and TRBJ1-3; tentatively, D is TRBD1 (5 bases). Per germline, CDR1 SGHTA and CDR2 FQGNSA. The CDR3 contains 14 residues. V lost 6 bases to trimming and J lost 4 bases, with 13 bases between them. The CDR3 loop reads CASRGTTGGNTIYF. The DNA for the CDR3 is TGTGCCAGCAGAGGGACCACGGGAGGAAACACCATATATTTT. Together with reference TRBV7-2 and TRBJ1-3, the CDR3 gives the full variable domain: GAGVSQSPSNKVTEKGKDVELRCDPISGHTALYWYRQSLGQGLEFLIYFQGNSAPDKSGLPSDRFSAERTGGSVSTLTIQRTQQEDSAVYLCASRGTTGGNTIYFGEGSWLTVV.

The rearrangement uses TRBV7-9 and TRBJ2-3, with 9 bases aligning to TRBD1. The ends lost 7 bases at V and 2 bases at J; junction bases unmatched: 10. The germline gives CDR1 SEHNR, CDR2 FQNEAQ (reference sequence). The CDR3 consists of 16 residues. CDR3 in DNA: TGTGCCAGCAACCATTCCGGGACAGGGTACACAGATACGCAGTATTTT. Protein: CASNHSGTGYTDTQYF.